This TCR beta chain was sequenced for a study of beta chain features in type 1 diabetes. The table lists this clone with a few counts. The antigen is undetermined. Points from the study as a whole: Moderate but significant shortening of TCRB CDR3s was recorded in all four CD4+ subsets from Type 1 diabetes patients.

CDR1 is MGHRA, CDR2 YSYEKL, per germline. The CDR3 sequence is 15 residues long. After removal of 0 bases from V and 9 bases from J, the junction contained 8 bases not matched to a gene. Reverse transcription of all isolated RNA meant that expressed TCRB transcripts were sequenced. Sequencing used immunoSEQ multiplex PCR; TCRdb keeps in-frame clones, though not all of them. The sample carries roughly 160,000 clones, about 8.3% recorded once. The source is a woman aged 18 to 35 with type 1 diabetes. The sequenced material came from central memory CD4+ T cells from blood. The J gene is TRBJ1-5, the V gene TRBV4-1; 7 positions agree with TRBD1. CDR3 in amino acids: CASSQDRQGGWPQHF. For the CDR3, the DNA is TGCGCCAGCAGCCAAGATCGACAGGGCGGTTGGCCCCAGCATTTT.